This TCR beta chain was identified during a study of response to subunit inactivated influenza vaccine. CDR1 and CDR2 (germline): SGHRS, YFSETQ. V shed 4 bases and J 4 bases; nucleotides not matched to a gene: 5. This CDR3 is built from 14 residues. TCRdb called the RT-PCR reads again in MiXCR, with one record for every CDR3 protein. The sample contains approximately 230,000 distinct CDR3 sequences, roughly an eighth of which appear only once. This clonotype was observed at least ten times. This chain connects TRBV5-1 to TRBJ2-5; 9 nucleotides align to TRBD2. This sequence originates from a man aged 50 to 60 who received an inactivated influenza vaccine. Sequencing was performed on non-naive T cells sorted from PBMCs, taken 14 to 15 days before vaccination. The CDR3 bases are TGCGCCAGCAGCCCCGGGACTAGCCGAGAGACCCAGTACTTC. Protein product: CASSPGTSRETQYF.